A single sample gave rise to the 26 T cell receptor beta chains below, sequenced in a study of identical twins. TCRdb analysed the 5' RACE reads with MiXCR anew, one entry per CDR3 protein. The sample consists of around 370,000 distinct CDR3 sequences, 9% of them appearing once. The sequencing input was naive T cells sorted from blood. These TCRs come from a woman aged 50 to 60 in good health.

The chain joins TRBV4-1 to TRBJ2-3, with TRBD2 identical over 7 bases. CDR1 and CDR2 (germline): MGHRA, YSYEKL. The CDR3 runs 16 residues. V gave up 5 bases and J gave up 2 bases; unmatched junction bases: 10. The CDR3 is CASSVVGTIATDTQYF. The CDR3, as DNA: TGCGCCAGCAGCGTTGTCGGGACTATAGCCACAGATACGCAGTATTTT.

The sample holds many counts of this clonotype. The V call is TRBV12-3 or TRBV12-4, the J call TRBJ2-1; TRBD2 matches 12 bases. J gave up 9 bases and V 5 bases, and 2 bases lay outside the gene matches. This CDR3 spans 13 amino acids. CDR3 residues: CASSMTSGGEQFF. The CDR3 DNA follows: TGTGCCAGCAGTATGACTAGCGGGGGTGAGCAGTTCTTC.

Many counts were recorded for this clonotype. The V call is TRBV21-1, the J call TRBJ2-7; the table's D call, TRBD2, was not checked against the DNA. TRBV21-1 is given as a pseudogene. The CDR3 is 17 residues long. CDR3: CASSKNPSIEAGVEQYV. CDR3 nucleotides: TGTGCCAGCAGCAAAAATCCCTCCATAGAAGCGGGAGTGGAGCAGTACGTC.

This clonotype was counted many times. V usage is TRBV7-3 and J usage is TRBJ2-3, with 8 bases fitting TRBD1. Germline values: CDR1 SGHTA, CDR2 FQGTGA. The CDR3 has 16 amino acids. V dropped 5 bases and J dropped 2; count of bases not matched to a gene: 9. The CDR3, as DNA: TGTGCCAGCAGCCTACGGACAGGGCTGAACACAGATACGCAGTATTTT. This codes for CASSLRTGLNTDTQYF.

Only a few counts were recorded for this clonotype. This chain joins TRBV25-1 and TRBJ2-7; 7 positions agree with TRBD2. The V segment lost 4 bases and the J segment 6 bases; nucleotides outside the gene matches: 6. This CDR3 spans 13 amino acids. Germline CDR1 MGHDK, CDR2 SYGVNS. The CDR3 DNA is TGTGCCAGCAGTGTGGCGGGAGCTCGCGAGCAGTACTTC. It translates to CASSVAGAREQYF.

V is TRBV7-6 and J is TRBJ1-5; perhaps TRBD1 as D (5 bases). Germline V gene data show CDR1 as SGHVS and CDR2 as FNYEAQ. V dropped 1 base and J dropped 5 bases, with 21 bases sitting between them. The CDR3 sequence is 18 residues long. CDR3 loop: CASSLVSPARDLHQPQHF. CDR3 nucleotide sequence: TGTGCCAGCAGCTTAGTTTCCCCTGCCAGGGACTTGCATCAGCCCCAGCATTTT.

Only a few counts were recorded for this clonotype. The CDR3 DNA sequence: TGTGCCAGCAGTTTAGGGGGGGGTATGTCCAAAAACATTCAGTACTTC. Its protein is CASSLGGGMSKNIQYF. The chain carries TRBV12-3 or TRBV12-4 and TRBJ2-4; the match to TRBD2 covers 7 bases. The CDR3 is 16 residues long. V shed 1 base, J shed 2 bases, and the junction held 5 bases outside the gene matches.

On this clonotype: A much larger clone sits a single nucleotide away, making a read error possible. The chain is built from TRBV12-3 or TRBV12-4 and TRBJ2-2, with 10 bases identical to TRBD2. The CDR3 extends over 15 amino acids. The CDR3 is CAGSRTSGSVGELFF. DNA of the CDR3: TGTGCCGGCAGCCGGACTAGCGGTTCTGTCGGGGAGCTGTTTTTT.

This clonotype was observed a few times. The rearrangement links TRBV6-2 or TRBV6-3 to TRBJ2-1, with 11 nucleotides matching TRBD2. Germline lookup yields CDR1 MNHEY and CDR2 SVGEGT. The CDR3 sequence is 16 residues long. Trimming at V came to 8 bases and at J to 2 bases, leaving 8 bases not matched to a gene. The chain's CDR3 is CASCRLAGYTYNEQFF. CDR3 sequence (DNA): TGTGCCAGCTGCCGACTAGCGGGATATACCTACAATGAGCAGTTCTTC.

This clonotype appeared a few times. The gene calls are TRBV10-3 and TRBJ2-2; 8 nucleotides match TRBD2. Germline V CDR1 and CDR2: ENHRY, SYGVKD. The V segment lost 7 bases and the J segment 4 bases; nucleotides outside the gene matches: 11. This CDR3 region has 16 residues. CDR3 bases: TGTGCCATCACCACGGGACTAGGGGCGGGCACCGGGGAGCTGTTTTTT. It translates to CAITTGLGAGTGELFF.

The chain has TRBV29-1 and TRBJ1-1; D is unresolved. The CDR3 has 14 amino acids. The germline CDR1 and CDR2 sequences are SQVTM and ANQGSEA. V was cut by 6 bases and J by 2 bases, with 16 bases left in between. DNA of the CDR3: TGCAGCGTCCGACGTACCAACAGAAACACTGAAGCTTTCTTT. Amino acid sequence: CSVRRTNRNTEAFF.

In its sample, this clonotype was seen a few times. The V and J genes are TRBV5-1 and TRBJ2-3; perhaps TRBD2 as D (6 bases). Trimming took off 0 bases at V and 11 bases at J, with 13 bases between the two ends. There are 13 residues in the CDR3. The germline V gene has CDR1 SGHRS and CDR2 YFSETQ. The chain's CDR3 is CASSLDMDGGQYF. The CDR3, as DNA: TGCGCCAGCAGCTTGGACATGGACGGGGGGCAGTATTTT.

CDR3 sequence (DNA): TGTGCCAGTCCGGGGGGTTTGTCGGGTTGGCCTAATCAGCCCCAGCATTTT. Amino acid sequence: CASPGGLSGWPNQPQHF. The chain recombines TRBV3-1 with TRBJ1-5, with D perhaps TRBD1 (5 bases). V was cut by 9 bases and J by 4 bases, with 25 bases left in between. CDR3 length: 17 amino acids. Germline loops: CDR1 LGHDT, CDR2 YNNKEL (reference sequence).

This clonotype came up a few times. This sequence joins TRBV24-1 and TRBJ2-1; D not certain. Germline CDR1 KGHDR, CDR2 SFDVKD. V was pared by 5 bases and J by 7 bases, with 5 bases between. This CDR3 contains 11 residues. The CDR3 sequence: CATSVENEQFF. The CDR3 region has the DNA TGTGCCACCAGTGTTGAGAATGAGCAGTTCTTC.

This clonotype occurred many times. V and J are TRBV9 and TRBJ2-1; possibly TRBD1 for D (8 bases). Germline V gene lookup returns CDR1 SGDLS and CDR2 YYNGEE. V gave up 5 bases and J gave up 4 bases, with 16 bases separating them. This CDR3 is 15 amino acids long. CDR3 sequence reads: CASRGGTGSYNEQFF. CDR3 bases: TGTGCCAGCAGGGGAGGGACAGGATCATACAATGAGCAGTTCTTC.

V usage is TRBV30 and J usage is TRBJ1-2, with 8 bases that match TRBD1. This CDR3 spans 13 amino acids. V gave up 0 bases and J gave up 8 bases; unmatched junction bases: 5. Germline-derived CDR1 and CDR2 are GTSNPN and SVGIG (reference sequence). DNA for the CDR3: TGTGCCTGGAGTGTGGGGACAGGTGACGGCTACACCTTC. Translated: CAWSVGTGDGYTF.

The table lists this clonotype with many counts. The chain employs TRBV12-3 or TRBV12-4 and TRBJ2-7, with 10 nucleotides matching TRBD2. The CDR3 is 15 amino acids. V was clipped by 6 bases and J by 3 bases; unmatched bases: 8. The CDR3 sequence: CASRNLAGDLYEQYF. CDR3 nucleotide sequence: TGTGCCAGCAGAAATCTAGCGGGAGACCTCTACGAGCAGTACTTC.

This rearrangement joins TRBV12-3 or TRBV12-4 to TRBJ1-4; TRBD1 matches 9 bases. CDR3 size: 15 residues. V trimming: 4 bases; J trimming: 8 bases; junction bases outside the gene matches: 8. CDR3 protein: CASSSRQGEVEKLFF. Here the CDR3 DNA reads TGTGCCAGCAGTTCCCGACAGGGGGAGGTGGAAAAACTGTTTTTT.

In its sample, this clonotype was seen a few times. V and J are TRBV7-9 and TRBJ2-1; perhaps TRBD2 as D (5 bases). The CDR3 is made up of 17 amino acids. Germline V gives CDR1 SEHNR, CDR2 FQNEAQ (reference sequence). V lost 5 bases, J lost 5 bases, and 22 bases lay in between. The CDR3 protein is CASSILSALGDDNEQFF. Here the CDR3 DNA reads TGTGCCAGCAGCATTCTTAGCGCCCTCGGTGATGACAATGAGCAGTTCTTC. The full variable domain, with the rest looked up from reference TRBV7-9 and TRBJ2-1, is DTGVSQNPRHKITKRGQNVTFRCDPISEHNRLYWYRQTLGQGPEFLTYFQNEAQLEKSRLLSDRFSAERPKGSFSTLEIQRTEQGDSAMYLCASSILSALGDDNEQFFGPGTRLTVL.

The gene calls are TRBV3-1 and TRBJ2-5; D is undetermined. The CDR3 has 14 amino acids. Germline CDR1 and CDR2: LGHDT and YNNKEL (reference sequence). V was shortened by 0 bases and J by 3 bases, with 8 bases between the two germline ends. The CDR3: CASSQDMAEETQYF. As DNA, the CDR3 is TGTGCCAGCAGCCAAGATATGGCAGAAGAGACCCAGTACTTC.

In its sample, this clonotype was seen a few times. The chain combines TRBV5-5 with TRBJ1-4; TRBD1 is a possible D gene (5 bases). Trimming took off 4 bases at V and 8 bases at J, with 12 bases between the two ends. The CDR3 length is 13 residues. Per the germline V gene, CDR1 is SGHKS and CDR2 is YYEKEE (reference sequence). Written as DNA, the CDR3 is TGTGCCAGCAGCCTGACGCCAGGGGAAAAACTGTTTTTT. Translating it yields CASSLTPGEKLFF.

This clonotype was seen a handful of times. The CDR3 DNA reads TGCGCCAGCACGACGGACACTTTGAACACTGAAGCTTTCTTT. Translated: CASTTDTLNTEAFF. V and J are TRBV4-1 and TRBJ1-1; perhaps TRBD1 as D (5 bases). CDR1 is MGHRA, CDR2 YSYEKL, per germline. The CDR3 length is 14 residues. V lost 7 bases to trimming and J lost 0 bases, with 12 bases between them.

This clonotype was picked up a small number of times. The DNA of the CDR3 is TGTGCCAGCAAGGGGGGAGGGTCTCCGAACACCGGGGAGCTGTTTTTT. Residues: CASKGGGSPNTGELFF. The chain uses TRBV12-3 or TRBV12-4 and TRBJ2-2; D possibly corresponds to TRBD2 (7 bases). V lost 7 bases, J lost 0 bases, and 15 bases lay in between. The CDR3 is 16 residues long.

The CDR3 coding sequence is TGCAGTGCAGGCAGGCGGGGGCTCACAGATACGCAGTATTTT. This gives the protein CSAGRRGLTDTQYF. The rearrangement joins TRBV20-1 to TRBJ2-3; D possibly corresponds to TRBD2 (7 bases). The germline CDR1 and CDR2 sequences are DFQATT and SNEGSKA (reference sequence). The V end lost 6 bases, the J end lost 2 bases, and 15 bases lay between the germline ends. There are 14 residues in the CDR3.

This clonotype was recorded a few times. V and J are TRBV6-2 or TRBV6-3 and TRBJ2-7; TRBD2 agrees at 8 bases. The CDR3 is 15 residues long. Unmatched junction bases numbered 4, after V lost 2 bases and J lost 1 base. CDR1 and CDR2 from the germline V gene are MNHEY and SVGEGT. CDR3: CASSYGGGTSYEQYV. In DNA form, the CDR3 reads TGTGCCAGCAGTTACGGCGGGGGGACATCCTACGAGCAGTACGTC.

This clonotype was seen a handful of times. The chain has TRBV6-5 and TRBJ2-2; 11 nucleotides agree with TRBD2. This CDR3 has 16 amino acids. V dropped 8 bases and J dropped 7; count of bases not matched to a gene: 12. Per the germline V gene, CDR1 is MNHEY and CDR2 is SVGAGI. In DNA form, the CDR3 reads TGTGCCAGCCGCTCGGGTGGAACTAGCGGGAGCGGGGAGCTGTTTTTT. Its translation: CASRSGGTSGSGELFF.